The present T cell receptor beta chain was sequenced within a study of CXCR3-negative and CXCR3-positive naive CD8 T cells. Turning to the study itself: The libraries yielded 120 million to 150 million TRB reads, about 1.5 +/- 0.3 million each. Points from the study as a whole: Both naive subsets, CXCR3-negative and CXCR3-positive, displayed similar TRBV-TRBJ usage, unlike memory cells. Compared with CXCR3-negative naive cells, CXCR3-positive naive cells showed more hydrophobic TRB CDR3s.

Worth noting for this clonotype: Its antigen is unknown.

The study sorted every CD8+ T cell subset in triplicate at 310,000 or so cells each. Cells that were CD45RO-CCR7+CD27+CD95- constituted naive CD8+ T cells. Via 5' RACE with UMI labels, TRB cDNA libraries were prepared. TCRdb reprocessed the 5' RACE reads and reports one entry per CDR3 protein, with no DNA. The sample table sets out some 140,000 distinct CDR3 sequences. This CDR3 region has 14 residues. Germline V gene data show CDR1 as SGHRS and CDR2 as YFSETQ. The sequence was collected from a human donor in good health. Some clones in this sample may be carry-over from other donors' samples. The sequenced material came from naive CXCR3+ CD8+ T cells from blood. Subset indicated: CD45RO-CCR7+CD27+CD95- naive CD8+ T cells expressing CXCR3 (TNR3+). This chain uses TRBV5-1 with TRBJ2-1; the D gene TCRdb calls, TRBD2, cannot be checked with no DNA. The CDR3: CASSPLGRPWEQFF. The full variable domain, completed using reference TRBV5-1 and TRBJ2-1, is KAGVTQTPRYLIKTRGQQVTLSCSPISGHRSVSWYQQTPGQGLQFLFEYFSETQRNKGNFPGRFSGRQFSNSRSEMNVSTLELGDSALYLCASSPLGRPWEQFFGPGTRLTVL.